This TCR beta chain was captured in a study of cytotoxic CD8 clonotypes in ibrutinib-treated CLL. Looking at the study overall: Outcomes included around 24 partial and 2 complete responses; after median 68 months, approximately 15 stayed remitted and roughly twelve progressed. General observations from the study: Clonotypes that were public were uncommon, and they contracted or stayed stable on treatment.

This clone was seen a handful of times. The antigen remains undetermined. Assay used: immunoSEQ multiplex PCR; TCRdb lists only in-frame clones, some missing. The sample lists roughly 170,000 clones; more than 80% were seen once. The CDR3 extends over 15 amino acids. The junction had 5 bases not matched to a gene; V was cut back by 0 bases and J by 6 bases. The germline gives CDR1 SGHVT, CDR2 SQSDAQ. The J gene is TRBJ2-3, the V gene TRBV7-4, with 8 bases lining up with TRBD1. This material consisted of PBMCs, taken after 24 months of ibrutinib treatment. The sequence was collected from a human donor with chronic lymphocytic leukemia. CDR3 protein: CASSLADQGADTQYF. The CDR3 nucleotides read TGTGCCAGCAGCTTAGCGGATCAGGGGGCGGATACGCAGTATTTT.